This T cell receptor beta chain emerged from a study of T-cell reconstitution after alpha-beta-depleted transplantation in children. Unique molecular identifiers featured in how the TCRbeta library was prepared. Each CDR3 protein gets one entry after TCRdb re-called the PCR reads with MiXCR. The profile shows 500,000 to 650,000 distinct CDR3 sequences, about an eighth of them singletons. This CDR3 comprises 15 residues. Trimming took 2 bases from V and 0 from J, leaving 11 bases between them. Germline V CDR1 and CDR2: WSHSY, SAAADI. This clonotype came up a few times. Its specificity is not known. Study observations and caveats: There were reportedly several hundred expanded graft clones from which alpha-beta T cells came about two months after transplant. Some patients' high day-60 TCRbeta diversity was attributed to recipient cells surviving conditioning. A year had passed since transplant, and T-cell counts and diversity by then came mostly from newly produced T cells.

The source is a female patient aged 2-10 years who had a stem cell transplant for aplastic anemia, so the T cells may come from the graft donor. Here the sequenced sample was PBMCs, mostly from graft donor cells, taken 180 days after TCRalphabeta/CD19-depleted stem cell transplant. V is TRBV10-2 and J is TRBJ2-7; unclear D gene. In DNA form, the CDR3 reads TGCGCCAGCAGTGAGGCGGCCGACCTCTCCTACGAGCAGTACGTC. Its translation: CASSEAADLSYEQYV.